In its sample, the clone carrying this TCR beta chain was seen once. The source of the sample is a study of shared clonotypes between healthy human individuals. This CDR3 comprises 15 residues. The V and J ends lost 2 bases and 4 bases respectively, with 12 bases between them. Germline lookup yields CDR1 SGHNT and CDR2 YYREEE (reference sequence). It was at deep level that the assay was run. Clones were sequenced by immunoSEQ multiplex PCR, and TCRdb holds only the in-frame ones, with some missing. This repertoire shows some 240,000 clones, approximately 70% found once; its top ten account for 11%. The source material was memory CD4+ T cells sorted from blood. Regarding subset: CD45RA-negative fraction. The chain joins TRBV5-4 to TRBJ2-2; the D gene could be TRBD1 or TRBD2 (5 bases each). This TCR was recovered from a man between 25 and 39 years old in good health. CDR3 DNA sequence: TGTGCCAGCAGCTTAAAGGGGAGAGTCACCGGGGAGCTGTTTTTT. It codes for CASSLKGRVTGELFF.